One and the same sample provided the 18 T cell receptor beta chains below, sequenced in a study of cytomegalovirus exposure and HLA in healthy donors. PCR involved 60 Vbeta and 13 Jbeta primers. Produced via immunoSEQ multiplex PCR; TCRdb's table is partial and in-frame only. This table holds around 190,000 clones, about three quarters found once. The specimen sequenced was PBMCs. Receptors were obtained from a woman between 35 and 50 years old in good health and CMV-seronegative.

The CDR3 sequence is CASSHTGYKQYV. DNA of the CDR3: TGTGCCAGCAGCCATACAGGGTATAAGCAGTACGTC. This sequence joins TRBV11-2 and TRBJ2-7; D may be TRBD1 (6 bases). Trimming shortened V by 5 bases and J by 8 bases, and 13 bases separated the two germline ends. The CDR3 runs 12 residues. Germline assignment: CDR1 SGHAT and CDR2 FQNNGV.

The chain combines TRBV25-1 with TRBJ1-1; 7 bases agree with TRBD1. The germline V gene encodes CDR1 MGHDK and CDR2 SYGVNS. The length of the CDR3 is 12 residues. V shed 3 bases, J shed 5 bases, and the junction held 0 bases outside the gene matches. The chain's CDR3 is CASSDRGTEAFF. DNA for the CDR3: TGTGCCAGCAGTGACAGGGGGACTGAAGCTTTCTTT.

The rearrangement links TRBV12-5 to TRBJ1-5; the D is unclear. The germline V and J ends were trimmed by 2 bases and 3 bases, with 5 bases remaining between them. The CDR3 runs to 13 residues. Germline CDR1 and CDR2: LGHNT and FRNRAP. The CDR3 DNA sequence: TGTGCTAGTGGTTTGAGCTCCAATCAGCCCCAGCATTTT. This sequence encodes CASGLSSNQPQHF.

The CDR3 reads CASSLVTSLEAFF. DNA of the CDR3: TGTGCCAGCAGCTTGGTGACATCCTTGGAAGCTTTCTTT. The rearrangement uses TRBV5-4 and TRBJ1-1; D is ambiguous. V gave up 0 bases and J gave up 8 bases, with 11 bases separating them. Germline V gene sequence: CDR1 SGHNT, CDR2 YYREEE (reference sequence). The CDR3 is 13 amino acids. Together with reference TRBV5-4 and TRBJ1-1, the CDR3 gives the full variable domain: ETGVTQSPTHLIKTRGQQVTLRCSSQSGHNTVSWYQQALGQGPQFIFQYYREEENGRGNFPPRFSGLQFPNYSSELNVNALELDDSALYLCASSLVTSLEAFFGQGTRLTVV.

The chain has TRBV5-4 and TRBJ2-3, with D possibly being TRBD2 (6 bases). Germline V CDR1 and CDR2: SGHNT, YYREEE (reference sequence). The CDR3 totals 13 residues. With 6 bases removed from V and 3 bases from J, the gap between germline ends came to 11 bases. CDR3 sequence (DNA): TGTGCCAGCATGGTCGGGGGTACAGATACGCAGTATTTT. Its protein is CASMVGGTDTQYF.

CDR3 region: CASSYGRTNYGYTF. The CDR3 coding sequence is TGTGCCAGCAGTTACGGGCGGACAAACTATGGCTACACCTTC. V usage is TRBV6-6 and J usage is TRBJ1-2; possible D gene TRBD1, 5 bases. V lost 2 bases and J lost 2, with 9 bases in between. The CDR3 covers 14 residues. Per germline, CDR1 MNHNY and CDR2 SVGAGI (reference sequence).

For this clone: Germline and junction disagree at one end, which may indicate a read error. The chain has TRBV7-9 and TRBJ2-5; 9 nucleotides align to TRBD1. CDR3 length: 16 residues. In germline, CDR1 is SEHNR, CDR2 FQNEAQ (reference sequence). CDR3 bases: TGTTCCAGCAGCCCAGCCGGGACAGGGTTGGGAAAGACCCAGTACTTC. It encodes CSSSPAGTGLGKTQYF.

The CDR3 DNA reads TGTGCCAGCAGCCAAGAATGGGACATGAACACTGAAGCTTTCTTT. It specifies CASSQEWDMNTEAFF. The V call is TRBV14, the J call TRBJ1-1; a weak D match, TRBD1 (6 bases). This CDR3 has 15 amino acids. The V gene lost 0 bases and the J gene lost 0 bases, with 8 bases spanning the gap. Germline V CDR1 and CDR2: SGHDN, FVKESK.

In this sample, this clone turned up once. J is TRBJ2-1 and V is TRBV27, with 7 nucleotides matching TRBD2. The germline CDR1 and CDR2 sequences are MNHEY and SMNVEV (reference sequence). Trimming removed 3 bases from V and 5 bases from J; junction bases left unmatched: 7. This CDR3 has 15 amino acids. CDR3 residues: CASSLWLAENNEQFF. The CDR3 nucleotides read TGTGCCAGCAGTTTGTGGCTAGCGGAGAACAATGAGCAGTTCTTC.

The CDR3 protein is CASSWGQVNTEAFF. The CDR3 nucleotides read TGTGCCAGCAGCTGGGGACAGGTGAACACTGAAGCTTTCTTT. V and J are TRBV7-2 and TRBJ1-1; 8 bases line up with TRBD1. Germline CDR1 is SGHTA and CDR2 is FQGNSA. The CDR3 length is 14 residues. J gave up 0 bases and V 4 bases, and 1 base lay outside the gene matches.

This sequence joins TRBV9 and TRBJ2-2, with 10 bases identical to TRBD1. Germline values: CDR1 SGDLS, CDR2 YYNGEE. There are 16 residues in the CDR3. With 4 bases clipped from V and 4 bases from J, the junction kept 7 bases outside the gene matches. The CDR3 loop is CASSKDRGLGTGELFF. CDR3 DNA sequence: TGTGCCAGCAGCAAAGACAGGGGGCTTGGCACCGGGGAGCTGTTTTTT.

V usage is TRBV7-2 and J usage is TRBJ2-1; D possibly corresponds to TRBD2 (6 bases). V was pared by 6 bases and J by 4 bases, with 10 bases between. Germline CDR1 is SGHTA and CDR2 is FQGNSA. The CDR3 has 13 residues. CDR3 bases: TGTGCCAGCAGACTCGGGGGATACAATGAGCAGTTCTTC. Translated: CASRLGGYNEQFF.

The V and J genes are TRBV7-6 and TRBJ1-6; 7 bases match TRBD1. The CDR3 extends over 14 amino acids. CDR1 SGHVS and CDR2 FNYEAQ come from the germline V gene. Trimming took 5 bases from V and 6 from J; bases not matched to a gene: 4. The CDR3 coding sequence is TGTGCCAGCAGCCCTGGGACAGTTAATTCACCCCTCCACTTT. Translated, it gives CASSPGTVNSPLHF. Looking up the rest from reference TRBV7-6 and TRBJ1-6 gives the full variable domain: GAGVSQSPRYKVTKRGQDVALRCDPISGHVSLYWYRQALGQGPEFLTYFNYEAQQDKSGLPNDRFSAERPEGSISTLTIQRTEQRDSAMYRCASSPGTVNSPLHFGNGTRLTVT.

CDR3 residues: CASSSGFNQPQHF. DNA for the CDR3: TGTGCCAGCAGCTCGGGGTTCAATCAGCCCCAGCATTTT. J is TRBJ1-5 and V is TRBV11-3; no clear D. Trimming removed 4 bases from V and 3 bases from J, with 7 bases in between. The CDR3 extends over 13 amino acids. CDR1 is SGHNT, CDR2 YENEEA, per germline.

The chain links TRBV19 to TRBJ1-1; 7 nucleotides align to TRBD1. Germline trimming cut 5 bases from V and 4 bases from J; bases unmatched to any gene: 4. The CDR3 runs to 13 residues. Germline V gives CDR1 LNHDA, CDR2 SQIVND (reference sequence). CDR3 DNA: TGTGCCAGTAGTCCCCAGGGGGGCACTGAAGCTTTCTTT. This gives the protein CASSPQGGTEAFF.

For this clone: One end of the junction varies from germline; a read error may be responsible. The chain couples TRBV6-1 to TRBJ1-1; TRBD1 agrees at 9 bases. There are 13 residues in the CDR3. Germline V gene lookup returns CDR1 MNHNS and CDR2 SASEGT. In DNA, the CDR3 is TGTGCCAGCAGTGGAGGGACAGGGACTGAAGCTTCCTTT. It yields the protein CASSGGTGTEASF.

V gene TRBV9 combines with J gene TRBJ1-2; 7 bases fit TRBD1. The CDR3 runs 15 residues. Germline CDR1 SGDLS, CDR2 YYNGEE. V lost 2 bases, J lost 2 bases, and 6 bases stayed unmatched. The DNA of the CDR3 is TGTGCCAGCAGCGTCTCCGGGACAGAGAACTATGGCTACACCTTC. Amino acids: CASSVSGTENYGYTF.

This chain links TRBV27 with TRBJ1-2; D unclear. CDR1 is MNHEY, CDR2 SMNVEV, per germline (reference sequence). The CDR3 has 16 residues. V was cut by 2 bases and J by 8 bases, with 21 bases left in between. The CDR3 sequence is CASSLIPRGYMRGYTF. In nucleotides, the CDR3 is TGTGCCAGCAGTTTAATCCCGAGAGGATATATGAGGGGCTACACCTTC.